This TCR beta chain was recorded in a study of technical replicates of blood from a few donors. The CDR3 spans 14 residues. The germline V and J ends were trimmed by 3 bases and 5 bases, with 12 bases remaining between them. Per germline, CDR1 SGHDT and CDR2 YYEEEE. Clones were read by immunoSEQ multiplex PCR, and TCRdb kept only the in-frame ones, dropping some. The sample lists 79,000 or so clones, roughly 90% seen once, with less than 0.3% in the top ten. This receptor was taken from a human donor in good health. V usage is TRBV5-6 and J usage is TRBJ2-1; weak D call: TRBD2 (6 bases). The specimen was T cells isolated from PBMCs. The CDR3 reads CASSWGGYHNEQFF. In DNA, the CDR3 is TGTGCCAGCAGCTGGGGAGGATACCACAATGAGCAGTTCTTC. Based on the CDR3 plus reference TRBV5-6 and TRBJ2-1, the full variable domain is DAGVTQSPTHLIKTRGQQVTLRCSPKSGHDTVSWYQQALGQGPQFIFQYYEEEERQRGNFPDRFSGHQFPNYSSELNVNALLLGDSALYLCASSWGGYHNEQFFGPGTRLTVL.